These T cell receptor beta chains were read from a single sample in a study of early T cells in non-severe SARS-CoV-2 infection. MiXCR, run by TCRdb on the 5' RACE reads, gives a single entry per CDR3 protein. The sample consists of tens of thousands of distinct CDR3 sequences, 13% of them appearing once. Material for sequencing was whole blood. Receptors were obtained from an adult who was a healthcare worker with PCR-confirmed SARS-CoV-2 infection or an uninfected control (not recorded which). Each CDR3 is given with its conserved first and last residue. The D gene is left open where the match is weak. Size values are once, few and many counts, or a class for expanded clones, and some rows have none.

d_gene,v_gene,j_gene,abundance,CDR3nt,CDR3aa
NA,TRBV5-1,TRBJ2-2,many,TGCGCCAGCAGTCCGGACAGCACCGGGGAGCTGTTTTTT,CASSPDSTGELFF
NA,TRBV20-1,TRBJ1-4,many,TGCAGTGCTAGACAGGCAGCAACTAATGAAAAACTGTTTTTT,CSARQAATNEKLFF
NA,TRBV27,TRBJ1-4,few,TGTGCCAGCAGAGGAAGGGGCGCCTTTAATGAAAAACTGTTTTTT,CASRGRGAFNEKLFF
NA,TRBV5-1,TRBJ2-3,few,TGCGTCAGCAGCTCTGGAGGCACTCCAGATACGCAGTATTTT,CVSSSGGTPDTQYF
NA,TRBV2,TRBJ2-2,few,TGTGCCAGCAGTGAAAGGGCTTACACCGGGGAGCTGTTTTTT,CASSERAYTGELFF
NA,TRBV5-1,TRBJ1-1,many,TGCGCCAGCAGCACGGGTGGCACTGAAGCTTTCTTT,CASSTGGTEAFF
TRBD2,TRBV5-8,TRBJ2-1,many,TGTGCCAGCAGCTCTGGACTAGCGGGACAATACAATGAGCAGTTCTTC,CASSSGLAGQYNEQFF
TRBD1,TRBV7-9,TRBJ1-1,NA,TGTGCCAGCAGCTCAACAATTCCGGGACAGGGGGTCTCATTCACTGAAGCTTTCTTT,CASSSTIPGQGVSFTEAFF
NA,TRBV12-3/TRBV12-4,TRBJ2-1,many,TGTGCCAGCAGTTTACGTTTTGATGCTGGAAATGAGCAGTTCTTC,CASSLRFDAGNEQFF
TRBD1,TRBV29-1,TRBJ1-2,NA,TGCAGCGTGGCTACCCAGACAGGGGGCTTAGGTGGCTACACCTTC,CSVATQTGGLGGYTF
NA,TRBV29-1,TRBJ2-1,few,TGCAGCGCCGAGGACAATGAGCAGTTCTTC,CSAEDNEQFF
NA,TRBV6-1,TRBJ1-2,NA,TGTGCCAGCAGTGCGGAAAGAAACTATGGCTACACCTTC,CASSAERNYGYTF
NA,TRBV28,TRBJ2-1,few,TGTGCCGGTAGAAACAGCGGCTCCTACAATGAGCAGTTCTTC,CAGRNSGSYNEQFF
NA,TRBV28,TRBJ2-2,once,TGTGCCGGATCCTACTCGACGAACACCGGGGAGCTGTTTTTT,CAGSYSTNTGELFF
TRBD1,TRBV3-1,TRBJ2-7,many,TGTGCCAGCAGCCAAGCACCCGGGACAGATTACGAGCAGTACTTC,CASSQAPGTDYEQYF
NA,TRBV4-1,TRBJ2-3,once,TGCGCCAGCAGCCAAGAGCAGGGAATAGATACGCAGTATTTT,CASSQEQGIDTQYF
TRBD2,TRBV2,TRBJ2-7,NA,TGTGCCAGCAGTGAATTAGGGAGGGGCTCCTACGAGCAGTACTTC,CASSELGRGSYEQYF
TRBD1,TRBV7-9,TRBJ1-1,NA,TGTGCCAGCAGCTCTCCAATGACAGGGACCTTGAACACTGAAGCTTTCTTT,CASSSPMTGTLNTEAFF
NA,TRBV29-1,TRBJ2-7,many,TGCAGCGTTGCAGAGGTCCTTAACTACGAGCAGTACTTC,CSVAEVLNYEQYF
NA,TRBV12-3/TRBV12-4,TRBJ2-5,many,TGTGCCAGCAGTTTATCCGGGGTAGAGACCCAGTACTTC,CASSLSGVETQYF
NA,TRBV29-1,TRBJ2-5,NA,TGCAGCGTTACGCGTTTGGGGGCAGGAGAGACCCAGTACTTC,CSVTRLGAGETQYF
TRBD1,TRBV11-2,TRBJ2-7,NA,TGTGCCAGCAGCCCGCCCAGGGGGAAGAACGAGCAGTACTTC,CASSPPRGKNEQYF